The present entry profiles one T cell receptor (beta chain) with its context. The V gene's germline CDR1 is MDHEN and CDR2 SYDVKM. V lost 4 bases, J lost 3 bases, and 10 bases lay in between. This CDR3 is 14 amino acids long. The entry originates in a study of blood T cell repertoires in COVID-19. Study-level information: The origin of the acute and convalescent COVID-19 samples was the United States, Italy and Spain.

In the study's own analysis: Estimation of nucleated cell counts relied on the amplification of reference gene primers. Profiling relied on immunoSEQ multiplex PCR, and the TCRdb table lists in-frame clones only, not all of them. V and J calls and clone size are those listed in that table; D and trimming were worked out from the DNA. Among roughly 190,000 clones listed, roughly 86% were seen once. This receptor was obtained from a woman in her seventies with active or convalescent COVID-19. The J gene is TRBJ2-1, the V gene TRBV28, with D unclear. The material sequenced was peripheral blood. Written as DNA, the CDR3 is TGTGCCAGCAGTTCCCGGCGGCTCTACAATGAGCAGTTCTTC. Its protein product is CASSSRRLYNEQFF.